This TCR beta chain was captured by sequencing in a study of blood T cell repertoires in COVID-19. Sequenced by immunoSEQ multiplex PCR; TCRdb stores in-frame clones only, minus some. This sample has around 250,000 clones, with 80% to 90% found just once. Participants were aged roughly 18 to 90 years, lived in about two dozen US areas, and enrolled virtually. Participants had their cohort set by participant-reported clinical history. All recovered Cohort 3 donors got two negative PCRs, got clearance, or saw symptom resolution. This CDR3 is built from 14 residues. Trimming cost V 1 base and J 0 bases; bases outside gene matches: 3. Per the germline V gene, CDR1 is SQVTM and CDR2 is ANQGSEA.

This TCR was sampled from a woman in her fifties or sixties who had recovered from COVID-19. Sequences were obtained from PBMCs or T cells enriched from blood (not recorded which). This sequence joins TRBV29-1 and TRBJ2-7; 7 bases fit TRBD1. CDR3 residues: CSVEVRGNSYEQYF. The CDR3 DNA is TGCAGCGTTGAAGTCAGGGGGAACTCCTACGAGCAGTACTTC.